The sequence of this T cell receptor (beta chain) was determined in a study of cytomegalovirus exposure and HLA in healthy donors. This clone was seen just once. The PCR contained 60 Vbeta and 13 Jbeta primers. Profiling relied on immunoSEQ multiplex PCR, and the TCRdb table lists in-frame clones only, not all of them. The sample carries nearly 65,000 clones, 73% recorded once. This CDR3 region has 15 residues. Germline V lookup: CDR1 SEHNR, CDR2 FQNEAQ (reference sequence). The trim removed 5 bases at V and 8 bases at J, leaving 14 bases unmatched. What was sequenced was PBMCs. The chain carries TRBV7-9 and TRBJ1-1; 7 bases are a match to TRBD1. The TCR comes from a man aged 45-60 years in good health and CMV-seronegative. The chain's CDR3 is CASSPGGQIQEEAFF. Written as DNA, the CDR3 is TGTGCCAGCAGCCCAGGGGGGCAGATTCAGGAGGAAGCTTTCTTT.